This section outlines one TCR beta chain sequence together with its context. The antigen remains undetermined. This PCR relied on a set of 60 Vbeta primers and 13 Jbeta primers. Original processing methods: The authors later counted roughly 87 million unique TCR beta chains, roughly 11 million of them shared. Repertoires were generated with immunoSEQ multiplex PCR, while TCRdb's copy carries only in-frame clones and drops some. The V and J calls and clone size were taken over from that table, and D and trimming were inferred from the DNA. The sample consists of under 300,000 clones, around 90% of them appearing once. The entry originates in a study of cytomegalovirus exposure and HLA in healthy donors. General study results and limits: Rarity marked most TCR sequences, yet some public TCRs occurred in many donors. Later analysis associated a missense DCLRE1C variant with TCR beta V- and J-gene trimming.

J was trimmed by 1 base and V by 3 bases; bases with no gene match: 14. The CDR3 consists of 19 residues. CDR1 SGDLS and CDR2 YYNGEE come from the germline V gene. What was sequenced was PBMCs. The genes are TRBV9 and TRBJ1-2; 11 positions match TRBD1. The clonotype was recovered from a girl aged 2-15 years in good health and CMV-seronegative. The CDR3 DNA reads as TGTGCCAGCAGCGAGGAGGGGGACAGGGGGTTAAGTGGTAACTATGGCTACACCTTC. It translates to CASSEEGDRGLSGNYGYTF.